A selection of T cell receptor beta chains follows, all from one sample in a study of cytomegalovirus exposure and HLA in healthy donors. Repertoires were generated with immunoSEQ multiplex PCR, while TCRdb's copy carries only in-frame clones and drops some. The sample records some 180,000 clones, 75% to 90% being singletons. The sequencing sample was made of PBMCs. These receptors originate from a girl aged 5 to 17 in good health and CMV-seropositive. Both conserved end residues are part of each CDR3.

v_gene	j_gene	CDR3aa
TRBV7-6	TRBJ1-2	CASSLGSETGWSYSNYGYTF
TRBV4-1	TRBJ1-1	CASRRELRTEAFF
TRBV18	TRBJ2-7	CASSPTSGTYEQYF
TRBV10-1	TRBJ2-2	CASSEATIAGELFF
TRBV20-1	TRBJ1-2	CSVRTNYGYTF
TRBV7-8	TRBJ1-1	CASSTTPGQQYEAFF
TRBV18	TRBJ1-1	CASSGRQNNTEAFF
TRBV30	TRBJ2-3	CAWSFRADTQYF
TRBV4-3	TRBJ2-2	CASSQAAATTGELFF
TRBV30	TRBJ2-1	CAWSFGRGEQFF
TRBV6-5	TRBJ1-4	CASSYPHRGRGEKLFF
TRBV10-1	TRBJ2-2	CASSESEAGELFF
TRBV7-9	TRBJ1-2	CASNPSGENGYTF
TRBV7-2	TRBJ2-1	CASRPPGTGFYNEQFF
TRBV30	TRBJ2-2	CAWSVGLNTGELFF
TRBV7-9	TRBJ2-7	CASSSPGLGAYEQYF
TRBV27	TRBJ1-5	CASSLSGTGNQPQHF
TRBV30	TRBJ2-2	CAWTRLANTGELFF
TRBV6-5	TRBJ1-1	CATNQKRGTEAFF
TRBV19	TRBJ1-2	CASSIGTGRGYTF
TRBV5-5	TRBJ1-2	CASSFGQEANYGYTF
TRBV12-5	TRBJ2-5	CASGLGLAGETQYF
TRBV18	TRBJ2-7	CASSPPDSLAGDYEQYF
TRBV7-2	TRBJ2-1	CASSTWTSGNEQFF
TRBV5-1	TRBJ2-7	CASSLDRDEQYF
TRBV7-2	TRBJ1-1	CASRGSDTEAFF
TRBV28	TRBJ2-6	CASSRRRPGANVLTF
TRBV2	TRBJ2-1	CASSGGQAGHEQFF
TRBV4-1	TRBJ2-7	CASSQGADSSYEQYF
TRBV5-1	TRBJ2-1	CASSVQGALNEQFF
TRBV7-9	TRBJ1-4	CASSLHSTNEKLFF
TRBV7-6	TRBJ1-1	CASSAGGQANTEAFF
TRBV7-8	TRBJ2-1	CASSLGTGNEQFF
TRBV19	TRBJ2-2	CASKLAVHTGELFF
TRBV9	TRBJ2-7	CASSGTGGDEQYF
TRBV4-2	TRBJ1-1	CASSEGHTNTEAFF
TRBV5-6	TRBJ2-7	CASSLALAGAFNEQYF
TRBV11-3	TRBJ2-1	CASSLIGSGNEQFF
TRBV5-7	TRBJ1-5	CACRLTPHQPQHF
TRBV19	TRBJ2-1	CASSIGAGSSYNEQFF
TRBV13	TRBJ1-1	CASSTPRGTEAFF
TRBV4-2	TRBJ2-2	CASSHLLSGELFF
TRBV6-5	TRBJ2-5	CASSYSPTGLQETQYF
TRBV6-5	TRBJ1-2	CASSYSSYSTYGYTF
TRBV5-4	TRBJ2-1	CASSATSGHDNEQFF
TRBV14	TRBJ2-1	CASSQVTGSSYNEQFF
TRBV9	TRBJ2-1	CASSVERGLAGVDEQFF
TRBV19	TRBJ1-1	CASIQTGLNTEAFF
TRBV6-5	TRBJ1-1	CASSGGDRANTEAFF
TRBV5-4	TRBJ2-7	CASSLDRGSYEQYF
TRBV27	TRBJ2-1	CASSPLGSYNEQFF
TRBV25-1	TRBJ2-1	CASSARTGSNEQFF